Listed below are T cell receptor beta chains from one sample, sequenced in a study of OX40 agonist ivuxolimab in advanced cancers. Repertoires were generated with immunoSEQ multiplex PCR, while TCRdb's copy carries only in-frame clones and drops some. The table records 70,000 to 95,000 clones, 85% to 90% of them present only once. Here the sequenced sample was CD4+ or CD8+ T cells sorted from blood, taken in a trial of the OX40 agonist ivuxolimab. The receptor source for this set is an adult with an advanced solid tumor such as melanoma, head and neck, liver or kidney cancer. The CDR3 runs from the conserved cysteine through the conserved F or W. D genes are given only for firm matches. Clone size is given for some rows only: seen once, a few or many times, or a class if the clone is expanded.

d_call: TRBD1; clone_size: -; j_call: TRBJ1-5; v_call: TRBV30; cdr3_nt: TGTGCCTGGAGTGCCAACCGGGACAGTTTATCCAGCAATCAGCCCCAGCATTTT; cdr3_aa: CAWSANRDSLSSNQPQHF
d_call: -; clone_size: -; j_call: TRBJ2-7; v_call: TRBV27; cdr3_nt: TGTGCCAGCAGACTGGGGGCACTAACCTACGAGCAGTACTTC; cdr3_aa: CASRLGALTYEQYF
d_call: TRBD1; clone_size: -; j_call: TRBJ2-3; v_call: TRBV6-6; cdr3_nt: TGTGCCAGCAGAAGGGGACAGGGGGGTTGGGATACGCAGTATTTT; cdr3_aa: CASRRGQGGWDTQYF
d_call: TRBD1; clone_size: -; j_call: TRBJ1-4; v_call: TRBV27; cdr3_nt: TGTGCCAGCAGTTTATCGGGGACAGGGCCGGGAAAACTGTTTTTT; cdr3_aa: CASSLSGTGPGKLFF
d_call: -; clone_size: -; j_call: TRBJ2-5; v_call: TRBV7-9; cdr3_nt: TGTGCCAGCAGCTCAGGACTAACCAACGGAGAGACCCAGTACTTC; cdr3_aa: CASSSGLTNGETQYF
d_call: TRBD1; clone_size: -; j_call: TRBJ2-7; v_call: TRBV27; cdr3_nt: TGTGCCAGCAGTTTATCTAGGGGGCACATCTACGAGCAGTACTTC; cdr3_aa: CASSLSRGHIYEQYF
d_call: -; clone_size: -; j_call: TRBJ2-3; v_call: TRBV13; cdr3_nt: TGTGCCAGCAGCGTAATCCCGAGAGATACGCAGTATTTT; cdr3_aa: CASSVIPRDTQYF
d_call: -; clone_size: -; j_call: TRBJ1-1; v_call: TRBV27; cdr3_nt: TGTGCCAGCAGTTCGACCCCGAACACTGAAGCTTTCTTT; cdr3_aa: CASSSTPNTEAFF
d_call: TRBD1; clone_size: -; j_call: TRBJ1-2; v_call: TRBV7-9; cdr3_nt: TGTGCCAGCAGCTACTCCGGGACAGGGAGCTATGGCTACACCTTC; cdr3_aa: CASSYSGTGSYGYTF
d_call: TRBD1; clone_size: -; j_call: TRBJ1-4; v_call: TRBV7-9; cdr3_nt: TGTGCCAGCAGCTTAGACTTAGACAGGGGCGCTAATGAAAAACTGTTTTTT; cdr3_aa: CASSLDLDRGANEKLFF
d_call: -; clone_size: -; j_call: TRBJ2-5; v_call: TRBV4-2; cdr3_nt: TGTGCCAGCAGCCAGGGGGACTTAGAAGAGACCCAGTACTTC; cdr3_aa: CASSQGDLEETQYF
d_call: -; clone_size: -; j_call: TRBJ2-7; v_call: TRBV27; cdr3_nt: TGTGCCAGCAGTTTATCCCCGGGACATACCTACGAGCAGTACTTC; cdr3_aa: CASSLSPGHTYEQYF
d_call: -; clone_size: -; j_call: TRBJ1-1; v_call: TRBV7-9; cdr3_nt: TGTGCCAGCAGCCAAGCCCCAGGGAACACTGAAGCTTTCTTT; cdr3_aa: CASSQAPGNTEAFF
d_call: TRBD2; clone_size: -; j_call: TRBJ2-5; v_call: TRBV27; cdr3_nt: TGTGCCAGCAGTTCTTCTAGCGGGAGGGCTTTGTGGAGAGAGACCCAGTACTTC; cdr3_aa: CASSSSSGRALWRETQYF
d_call: -; clone_size: once; j_call: TRBJ2-7; v_call: TRBV27; cdr3_nt: TGTGCCAGCAGTTTAAATCCAATCCTCGGCGAGCAGTACTTC; cdr3_aa: CASSLNPILGEQYF
d_call: -; clone_size: -; j_call: TRBJ1-1; v_call: TRBV7-8; cdr3_nt: TGTGCCAGCAGCTTACTGTACACTGAAGCTTTCTTT; cdr3_aa: CASSLLYTEAFF
d_call: TRBD2; clone_size: -; j_call: TRBJ2-7; v_call: TRBV13; cdr3_nt: TGTGCCAGCAGCTATTTCGGACTAGCGGGAGTAAACGAGCAGTACTTC; cdr3_aa: CASSYFGLAGVNEQYF
d_call: -; clone_size: -; j_call: TRBJ2-7; v_call: TRBV28; cdr3_nt: TGTGCCAGCAGTTATCTAGGGACACTGAGCGAGCAGTACTTC; cdr3_aa: CASSYLGTLSEQYF
d_call: -; clone_size: -; j_call: TRBJ2-1; v_call: TRBV10-3; cdr3_nt: TGTGCCATCAGTGAGTCCAATGAGCAGTTCTTC; cdr3_aa: CAISESNEQFF
d_call: TRBD2; clone_size: -; j_call: TRBJ2-5; v_call: TRBV5-4; cdr3_nt: TGTGCCAGCAGCGGGCGGGAATATAGCGGGAGTGGGGAGACCCAGTACTTC; cdr3_aa: CASSGREYSGSGETQYF
d_call: -; clone_size: -; j_call: TRBJ2-1; v_call: TRBV27; cdr3_nt: TGTGCCGTCCTTTGGGGGCTAAAGCTGTTCTTC; cdr3_aa: CAVLWGLKLFF
d_call: TRBD2; clone_size: -; j_call: TRBJ2-1; v_call: TRBV10-3; cdr3_nt: TGTGCCATCAGTGGGGTAGCGGGTGATGAGCAGTTCTTC; cdr3_aa: CAISGVAGDEQFF
d_call: TRBD2; clone_size: -; j_call: TRBJ2-3; v_call: TRBV5-1; cdr3_nt: TGCGCCAGCAGTAGGCGGGAGGAAGATACGCAGTATTTT; cdr3_aa: CASSRREEDTQYF
d_call: -; clone_size: -; j_call: TRBJ2-3; v_call: TRBV9; cdr3_nt: TGTGCCAGCAGCCCAGCTAGCACAGATACGCAGTATTTT; cdr3_aa: CASSPASTDTQYF
d_call: TRBD2; clone_size: -; j_call: TRBJ2-5; v_call: TRBV18; cdr3_nt: TGTGCCAGCTCACCAAAGCTGGGACTAGCGAGAATCTATCGGCCAGAGACCCAGTACTTC; cdr3_aa: CASSPKLGLARIYRPETQYF
d_call: -; clone_size: -; j_call: TRBJ1-2; v_call: TRBV6-6; cdr3_nt: TGTGCCAGCAGTTACTCCCGCCGTCGAGGGGGCTACACCTTC; cdr3_aa: CASSYSRRRGGYTF
d_call: -; clone_size: once; j_call: TRBJ1-2; v_call: TRBV7-9; cdr3_nt: TGTGCCAGCAGCTTAGTCCCCGAGACAGACAACTATGGCTACACCTTC; cdr3_aa: CASSLVPETDNYGYTF
d_call: -; clone_size: -; j_call: TRBJ2-1; v_call: TRBV19; cdr3_nt: TGTGCCAGTAGTACCTCCGACAGAGACAATGAGCAGTTCTTC; cdr3_aa: CASSTSDRDNEQFF
d_call: -; clone_size: -; j_call: TRBJ1-1; v_call: TRBV28; cdr3_nt: TGTGCCAGCAAGCTCCCACTGGGGAACACTGAAGCTTTCTTT; cdr3_aa: CASKLPLGNTEAFF
d_call: -; clone_size: -; j_call: TRBJ1-6; v_call: TRBV9; cdr3_nt: TGTGCCAGCAGCGAGACGGAAGGGGGCTCCTATAATTCACCCCTCCACTTT; cdr3_aa: CASSETEGGSYNSPLHF
d_call: TRBD1; clone_size: -; j_call: TRBJ2-7; v_call: TRBV6-5; cdr3_nt: TGTGCCAGCAGTGGCCGGGACAGTGGGTCCTACGGGCAGTACTTC; cdr3_aa: CASSGRDSGSYGQYF
d_call: TRBD1; clone_size: once; j_call: TRBJ1-5; v_call: TRBV2; cdr3_nt: TGTGCCAGCTGGATACCGGGACAGTATAGCAATCAGCCCCAGCATTTT; cdr3_aa: CASWIPGQYSNQPQHF
d_call: TRBD2; clone_size: -; j_call: TRBJ2-1; v_call: TRBV5-1; cdr3_nt: TGCGCCAGCAGCCCGACTAGCGGGAGTGCGAATGAGCAGTTCTTC; cdr3_aa: CASSPTSGSANEQFF
d_call: TRBD2; clone_size: -; j_call: TRBJ2-7; v_call: TRBV4-2; cdr3_nt: TGTGCCAGCAGCCAAGATTTGAGCGGGAGTGGTACCTACGAGCAGTACTTC; cdr3_aa: CASSQDLSGSGTYEQYF
d_call: -; clone_size: -; j_call: TRBJ1-2; v_call: TRBV7-3; cdr3_nt: TGTGCCAGCAGCCCCGAGGGATCGACAGCTCCCTATGGCTACACCTTC; cdr3_aa: CASSPEGSTAPYGYTF
d_call: TRBD1; clone_size: -; j_call: TRBJ2-2; v_call: TRBV30; cdr3_nt: TGTGCCTGGAGTGGTCCGACAGGGACCACCGGGGAGCTGTTTTTT; cdr3_aa: CAWSGPTGTTGELFF
d_call: -; clone_size: -; j_call: TRBJ2-7; v_call: TRBV11-2; cdr3_nt: TGTGCCAGCAGCCAAGGGCATAGCTCCTACGAGCAGTACTTC; cdr3_aa: CASSQGHSSYEQYF
d_call: TRBD2; clone_size: -; j_call: TRBJ2-1; v_call: TRBV30; cdr3_nt: TGTGCCTGGAGTGCCCGACTAGCGGGAGGCTATGAGCAGTTCTTC; cdr3_aa: CAWSARLAGGYEQFF
d_call: -; clone_size: -; j_call: TRBJ2-7; v_call: TRBV10-1; cdr3_nt: TGCGCCAGCAGTGAGCTTCGGGAGACGGGGGAGCAGTACTTC; cdr3_aa: CASSELRETGEQYF
d_call: -; clone_size: -; j_call: TRBJ1-1; v_call: TRBV7-9; cdr3_nt: TGTGCCAGCAAGGCCCCGACAGGGAACACTGAAGCTTTCTTT; cdr3_aa: CASKAPTGNTEAFF
d_call: TRBD1; clone_size: -; j_call: TRBJ2-1; v_call: TRBV19; cdr3_nt: TGTGCCAGTAGCACGGGACAGGCCGGAGACAATGAGCAGTTCTTC; cdr3_aa: CASSTGQAGDNEQFF
d_call: -; clone_size: -; j_call: TRBJ2-2; v_call: TRBV11-1; cdr3_nt: TGTGCCAGCAGCCTAATGGAGGCCGGGGAGCTGTTTTTT; cdr3_aa: CASSLMEAGELFF
d_call: -; clone_size: once; j_call: TRBJ1-1; v_call: TRBV6-6; cdr3_nt: TGTGCCAGCAGACAGGGACCGAACACTGAAGCTTTCTTT; cdr3_aa: CASRQGPNTEAFF
d_call: TRBD1; clone_size: few; j_call: TRBJ1-1; v_call: TRBV19; cdr3_nt: TGTGCCAGTAGTACCACTATCGAGACAGGGGGCACTGAAGCTTTCTTT; cdr3_aa: CASSTTIETGGTEAFF
d_call: -; clone_size: -; j_call: TRBJ2-7; v_call: TRBV5-8; cdr3_nt: TGTGCCAGCAGCCACGTGCGCTACGAGCAGTACTTC; cdr3_aa: CASSHVRYEQYF
d_call: TRBD1; clone_size: -; j_call: TRBJ1-1; v_call: TRBV7-2; cdr3_nt: TGTGCCAGCAGCTTAAGGTGGCAGGGGGCTGAGGCTTTCTTT; cdr3_aa: CASSLRWQGAEAFF
d_call: -; clone_size: -; j_call: TRBJ2-3; v_call: TRBV29-1; cdr3_nt: TGCAGCGTCGCGCGAGGGACAGGCGGTCCCACTAGCGGAAGCACAGATACGCAGTATTTT; cdr3_aa: CSVARGTGGPTSGSTDTQYF
d_call: -; clone_size: -; j_call: TRBJ2-7; v_call: TRBV30; cdr3_nt: TGTGCCTGGAGTGTAACCCATTACGAGCAGTACTTC; cdr3_aa: CAWSVTHYEQYF